The following is a TCR beta chain sequence with its context. Its target is not known. The CDR3 has 17 residues. V lost 4 bases, J lost 2 bases, and 11 bases stayed unmatched. The germline V gene encodes CDR1 MNHNS and CDR2 SASEGT. The sample comes from a study of B cell selection in AIRE deficiency. Original handling: Pooled conventional T cells gave 100,000 to 120,000 patient and around 1.5x10^5 donor TCRbeta sequences. Here immunoSEQ multiplex PCR was the method, and the copy in TCRdb shows in-frame clones only, minus some. V and J calls and clone size are copied from that table; D and trimming were computed from the DNA. The sample carries about 25,000 clones, just under 97% recorded once. Sorting defined conventional CD4 T cells as CD4+CD127+. General study points: About a third of healthy-donor shared Treg TCRbeta sequences appeared in patient Tconv cells. Only TCRbeta was sequenced; around 39% of shared healthy Treg sequences appeared in Tconv. Shared Treg sequences were biased toward short CDR3s with few non-templated nucleotide insertions.

The chain is built from TRBV6-1 and TRBJ2-3; 8 bases are shared with TRBD2. Material: CD4+CD127+ conventional T cells sorted from PBMCs. The source is a human donor in good health. CDR3 residues: CASSVPSGGNTTDTQYF. Written as DNA, the CDR3 is TGTGCCAGCAGTGTCCCAAGCGGGGGAAATACCACAGATACGCAGTATTTT.